Included here is one T cell receptor beta chain sequence, with context. Its antigen is currently unknown. Germline lookup yields CDR1 MNHEY and CDR2 SVGEGT. The CDR3 runs to 13 residues. The germline V and J ends were trimmed by 5 bases and 0 bases, with 8 bases remaining between them. A single record per CDR3 protein comes from TCRdb applying MiXCR to the RT-PCR reads. The top ten hold more than 8.5% of the sample, which has roughly 290,000 distinct CDR3 sequences, roughly 22% seen once. The sample comes from a study of response to subunit inactivated influenza vaccine. Broader study findings: T cells newly recruited by each seasonal influenza vaccination are few, the authors suggested.

The sequencing used PBMCs from blood, collected roughly 20 months after vaccination. The sequence was collected from a man between 50 and 69 years old who received an inactivated influenza vaccine. The rearrangement joins TRBV6-2 or TRBV6-3 to TRBJ2-7; D is unclear. The CDR3 coding sequence is TGTGCCAGCAGTAGGGCCTACTCCTACGAGCAGTACTTC. Amino acids: CASSRAYSYEQYF.